Detailed here is one TCR beta chain. Its antigen is currently not known. Qualities for individual bases were not recorded, and no much larger clone is one base off. This sample stems from a study of blood T cell repertoires in COVID-19 (dated by TCRdb to 2020 to 2021). With regard to the full study: Samples from collaborators originated in the United States, Italy and Spain and spanned both the acute and convalescent phases of COVID-19. The material from the prospective study consisted of cDNA or gDNA derived from T cells, B-cell-depleted T cells, or PBMCs. Deeply sampled blood TCRbeta repertoires from subjects exposed to, actively infected with, or recovered from COVID-19 were included in the dataset. The repertoires were released in a freely available public database meant as a resource for research on the immune response to SARS-CoV-2. Samples were obtained from the ongoing ImmuneRACE study (first 160 participants) and from 1,254 subjects provided by 6 global collaborators. Nearly every sample came with metadata listing a de-identified subject ID, COVID-19 status, age in years and sex. HLA class I and class II types, where available, came from metadata supplied by the sample provider rather than from assay-based typing. General conclusions and limits of the study: The amount of clinical and demographic metadata varied by source and participant and was provided uncurated.

The CDR3 covers 18 residues, taking in both the cysteine and the phenylalanine. Just CDR3 DNA is preserved here, 54 bases in frame from base 1. The germline V gene specifies ENHRY as CDR1 and SYGVKD as CDR2. Trimming leaves V shorter by 4 bases and J shorter by 4 bases, with the junction holding 13 bases beyond the gene matches. TCRbeta CDR3 regions were amplified from genomic DNA by means of the immunoSEQ Assay, a bias-controlled multiplex PCR. The original methods were these. The number of nucleated cells in each sample was estimated by amplification of reference gene primers within the assay. Sequence reads were collapsed and filtered to measure the absolute abundance of every unique TCRbeta CDR3 rearrangement. Productive Simpson clonality was computed per sample as the square root of Simpson's diversity index over productive rearrangements. TCRdb holds this immuneACCESS table with in-frame rearrangements only. Some clones are missing; in checked studies, unresolved V genes explain under half, and the rest has no known cause. V, J and clone size were drawn from that table, and D and trimming were deduced from the DNA. This sample gives under 30,000 clones in total; 86% of them show up just once. 12% of the sample belongs to the ten largest clones.

The collaborating institutions used their own protocols to collect whole blood in K2EDTA tubes. For TCRbeta analysis, collaborators shipped samples in one of three forms: frozen whole blood, isolated PBMCs, or DNA extracted from either of those sample types. This sequence uses TRBV10-3 and TRBJ2-5, with 12 central nucleotides matching TRBD1. The sequence was collected from a woman of 80 years or more with active or convalescent COVID-19. Sequencing was done on a sample of peripheral blood. The nucleotides read TGTGCCATCAGTGCCTCTCTCGGCGGGACAGGGGGCTCAGAGACCCAGTACTTC. It translates to CAISASLGGTGGSETQYF.